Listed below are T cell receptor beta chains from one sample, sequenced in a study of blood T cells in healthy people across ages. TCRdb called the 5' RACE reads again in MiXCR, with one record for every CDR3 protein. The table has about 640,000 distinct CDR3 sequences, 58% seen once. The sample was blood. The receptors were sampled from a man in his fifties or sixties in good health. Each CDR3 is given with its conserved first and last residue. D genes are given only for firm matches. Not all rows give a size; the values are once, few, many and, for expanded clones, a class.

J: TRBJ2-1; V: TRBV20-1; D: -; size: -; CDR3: CSARGGGRNEQFF; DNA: TGCAGTGCTAGAGGAGGAGGTCGCAATGAGCAGTTCTTC
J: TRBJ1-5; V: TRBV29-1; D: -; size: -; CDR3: CSVTGASGDQPLHF; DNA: TGCAGCGTGACCGGGGCCAGTGGGGATCAGCCCCTGCATTTT
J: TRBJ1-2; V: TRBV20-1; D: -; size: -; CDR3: CSARDTLDSNYGYTF; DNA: TGCAGTGCTAGAGATACACTGGACAGCAACTATGGCTACACCTTC
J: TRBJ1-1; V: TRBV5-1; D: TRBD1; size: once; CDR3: CASSLVPTGVNTEAFF; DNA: TGCGCCAGCAGCTTGGTGCCGACAGGGGTGAACACTGAAGCTTTCTTT
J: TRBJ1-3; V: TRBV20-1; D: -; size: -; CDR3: CSATETGNTIYF; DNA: TGCAGTGCTACCGAGACTGGAAACACCATATATTTT
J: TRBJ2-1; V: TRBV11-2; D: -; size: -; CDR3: CASSRDLPDNEQFF; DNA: TGTGCCAGCAGCCGTGATCTACCCGACAATGAGCAGTTCTTC
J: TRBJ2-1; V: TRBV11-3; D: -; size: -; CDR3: CASSQARSGERNEQFF; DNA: TGTGCCAGCAGCCAGGCGCGTTCGGGGGAACGCAATGAGCAGTTCTTC
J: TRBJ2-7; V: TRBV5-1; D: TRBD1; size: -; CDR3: CASSLGGQGPSYEQYF; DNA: TGCGCCAGCAGCTTGGGAGGACAGGGTCCCTCCTACGAGCAGTACTTC
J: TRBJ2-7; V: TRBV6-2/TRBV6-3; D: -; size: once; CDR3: CASSPPDSPPYEQYF; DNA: TGTGCCAGCAGCCCACCGGACAGCCCCCCCTACGAGCAGTACTTC
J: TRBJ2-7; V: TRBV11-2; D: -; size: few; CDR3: CASSLAFPTYEQYF; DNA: TGTGCCAGCAGCTTAGCTTTCCCGACCTACGAGCAGTACTTC
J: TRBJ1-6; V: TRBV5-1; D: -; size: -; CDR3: CASRRNSDGNSPLHF; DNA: TGCGCCAGCAGACGCAACTCTGACGGGAATTCACCCCTCCACTTT
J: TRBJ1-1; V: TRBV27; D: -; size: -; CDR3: CASSPKQVNTEAFF; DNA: TGTGCCAGCAGCCCGAAACAGGTCAACACTGAAGCTTTCTTT
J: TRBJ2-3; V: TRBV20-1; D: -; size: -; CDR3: CSAKASSTDTQYF; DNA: TGCAGTGCCAAAGCCTCAAGCACAGATACGCAGTATTTT
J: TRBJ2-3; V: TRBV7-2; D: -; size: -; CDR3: CASSPSWATDTQYF; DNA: TGTGCCAGCAGCCCAAGTTGGGCCACAGATACGCAGTATTTT
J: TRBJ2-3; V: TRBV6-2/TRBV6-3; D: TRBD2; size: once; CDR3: CASSYSSGLATDTQYF; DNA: TGTGCCAGCAGTTACTCGTCCGGACTAGCAACAGATACGCAGTATTTT
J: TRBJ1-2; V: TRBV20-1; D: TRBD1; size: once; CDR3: CSASRVGQGTGGYGYTF; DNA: TGCAGTGCTAGTAGGGTCGGACAGGGCACAGGGGGCTATGGCTACACCTTC
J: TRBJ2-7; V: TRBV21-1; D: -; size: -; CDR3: CASSKEQAGRTYEQYF; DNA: TGTGCCAGCAGCAAAGAGCAAGCAGGGAGAACCTACGAGCAGTACTTC
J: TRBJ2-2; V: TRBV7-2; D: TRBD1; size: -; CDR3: CASSRGLNRGTGELFF; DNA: TGTGCCAGCAGCCGTGGGCTAAACAGGGGCACCGGGGAGCTGTTTTTT
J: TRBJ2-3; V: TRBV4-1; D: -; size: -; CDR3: CASSQLQQLDTQYF; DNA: TGCGCCAGCAGCCAACTACAGCAGCTAGATACGCAGTATTTT
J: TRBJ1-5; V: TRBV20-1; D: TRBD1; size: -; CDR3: CSARDRRTGVSQPQHF; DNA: TGCAGTGCTAGAGATAGGAGGACAGGGGTATCTCAGCCCCAGCATTTT
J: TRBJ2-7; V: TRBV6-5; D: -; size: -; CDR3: CASSYAAVRYF; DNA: TGTGCCAGCAGTTACGCGGCAGTTCGGTACTTC
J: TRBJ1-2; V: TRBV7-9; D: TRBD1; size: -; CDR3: CASSSGQGMSYTF; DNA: TGTGCCAGCAGCTCGGGACAGGGTATGAGCTACACCTTC
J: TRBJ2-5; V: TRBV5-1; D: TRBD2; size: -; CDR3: CASSLLAGGTQETQYF; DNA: TGCGCCAGCAGCTTGCTAGCGGGGGGGACTCAAGAGACCCAGTACTTC
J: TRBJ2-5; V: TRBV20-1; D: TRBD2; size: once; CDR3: CSALDPSGGRQETQYF; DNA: TGCAGTGCCCTTGATCCTAGCGGGGGCCGCCAAGAGACCCAGTACTTC
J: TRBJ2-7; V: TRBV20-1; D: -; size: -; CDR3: CSARTGREQYF; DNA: TGCAGTGCTAGGACAGGGAGGGAGCAGTACTTC
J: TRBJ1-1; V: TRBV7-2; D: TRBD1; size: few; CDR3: CASTRDSHNTEAFF; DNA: TGTGCCAGCACCAGGGACAGTCATAACACTGAAGCTTTCTTT
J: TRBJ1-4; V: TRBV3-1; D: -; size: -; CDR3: CASKFHREGEKLFF; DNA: TGTGCCAGCAAATTTCACAGGGAAGGTGAAAAACTGTTTTTT
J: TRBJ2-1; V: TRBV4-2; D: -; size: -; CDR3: CASSQALAGYNEQFF; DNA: TGTGCCAGCAGCCAGGCGTTGGCCGGATACAATGAGCAGTTCTTC
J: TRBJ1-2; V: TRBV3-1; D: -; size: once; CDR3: CASTRRGESGCTF; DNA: TGTGCCAGCACGCGAAGAGGGGAAAGTGGCTGCACCTTC
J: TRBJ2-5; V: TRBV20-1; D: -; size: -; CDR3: CSVSGGNRSRTQYF; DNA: TGCAGTGTTTCCGGGGGAAATCGGAGTAGGACCCAGTACTTC
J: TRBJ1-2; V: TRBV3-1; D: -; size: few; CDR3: CASTIMGGQGYGYTF; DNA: TGTGCCAGCACCATCATGGGGGGCCAAGGGTATGGCTACACCTTC
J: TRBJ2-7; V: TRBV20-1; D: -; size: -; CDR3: CSARFLYEQYF; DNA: TGCAGTGCTAGGTTCCTCTACGAGCAGTACTTC
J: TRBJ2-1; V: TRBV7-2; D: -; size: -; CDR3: CASSLATANNEQFF; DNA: TGTGCCAGCAGCTTAGCTACAGCAAATAATGAGCAGTTCTTC
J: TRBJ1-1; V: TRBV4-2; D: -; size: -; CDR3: CASSQGRARHTEAFF; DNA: TGTGCCAGCAGCCAAGGGCGGGCCCGGCACACTGAAGCTTTCTTT
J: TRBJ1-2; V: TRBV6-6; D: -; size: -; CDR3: CASRKGDIGYTF; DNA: TGTGCCAGCAGAAAGGGGGACATCGGCTACACCTTC
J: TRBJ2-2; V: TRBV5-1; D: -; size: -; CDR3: CASSGVSGSNTGELFF; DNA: TGCGCCAGCAGCGGGGTGAGCGGGTCCAACACCGGGGAGCTGTTTTTT
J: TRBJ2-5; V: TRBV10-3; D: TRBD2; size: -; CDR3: CAHGQAGGQETQYF; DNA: TGTGCCCACGGGCAAGCGGGGGGCCAAGAGACCCAGTACTTC
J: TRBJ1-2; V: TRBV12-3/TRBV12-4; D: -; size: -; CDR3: CASSFSSYGYTF; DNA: TGTGCCAGCAGTTTTTCGAGTTATGGCTACACCTTC
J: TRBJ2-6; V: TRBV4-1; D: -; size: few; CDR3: CASSQDERAGANVLTF; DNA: TGCGCCAGCAGCCAAGATGAGAGGGCTGGGGCCAACGTCCTGACTTTC
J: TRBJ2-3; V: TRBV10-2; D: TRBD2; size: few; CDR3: CASSLRLAGTQYF; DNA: TGCGCCAGCAGTCTAAGACTAGCGGGGACGCAGTATTTT
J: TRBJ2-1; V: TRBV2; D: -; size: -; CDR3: CASAPGQVSYNEQFF; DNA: TGTGCCAGCGCTCCTGGTCAGGTCTCCTACAATGAGCAGTTCTTC
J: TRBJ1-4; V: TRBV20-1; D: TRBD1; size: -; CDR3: CSARGRGTPYGEKLFF; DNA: TGCAGTGCTAGAGGCAGGGGGACGCCTTATGGGGAAAAACTGTTTTTT
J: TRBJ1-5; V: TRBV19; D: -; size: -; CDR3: CASSGGQYQPQHF; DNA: TGTGCCAGTAGTGGAGGACAGTATCAGCCCCAGCATTTT
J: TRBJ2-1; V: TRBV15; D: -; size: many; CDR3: CAFREQFF; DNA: TGTGCCTTCCGGGAGCAGTTCTTC
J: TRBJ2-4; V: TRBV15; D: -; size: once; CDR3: CATSSRDPGPFQYF; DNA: TGTGCCACCAGCAGCCGGGACCCGGGGCCATTTCAGTACTTC
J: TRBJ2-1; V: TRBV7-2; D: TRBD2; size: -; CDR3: CASSLASSTSGGASGSRFF; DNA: TGTGCCAGCAGCTTAGCGTCGTCGACTAGCGGGGGGGCCTCTGGGTCCCGGTTCTTC
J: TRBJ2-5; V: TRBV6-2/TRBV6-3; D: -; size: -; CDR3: CASSYYTPKGYQETQYF; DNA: TGTGCCAGCAGTTACTACACCCCTAAAGGGTACCAAGAGACCCAGTACTTC
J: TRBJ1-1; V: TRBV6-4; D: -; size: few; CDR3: CASSAEMNTEAFF; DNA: TGTGCCAGCAGCGCCGAGATGAACACTGAAGCTTTCTTT
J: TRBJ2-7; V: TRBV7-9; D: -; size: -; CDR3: CASSLRGISYNEQYF; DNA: TGTGCCAGCAGCTTACGGGGGATTTCCTACAATGAGCAGTACTTC
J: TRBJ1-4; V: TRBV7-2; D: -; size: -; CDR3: CASSLQREKLFF; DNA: TGTGCCAGCAGCTTACAGAGGGAAAAACTGTTTTTT
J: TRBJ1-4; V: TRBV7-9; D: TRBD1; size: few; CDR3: CASSPRQGNEKLFF; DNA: TGTGCCAGCAGCCCCCGACAGGGAAATGAAAAACTGTTTTTT
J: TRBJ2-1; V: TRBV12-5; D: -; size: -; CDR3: CASGLGAGHEQFF; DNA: TGTGCTAGTGGTTTGGGGGCGGGCCATGAGCAGTTCTTC
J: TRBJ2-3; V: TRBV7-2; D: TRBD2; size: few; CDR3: CASSLSPSGGLTDTQYF; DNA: TGTGCCAGCAGCTTATCGCCGAGCGGGGGCCTCACAGATACGCAGTATTTT